The clone carrying this T cell receptor beta chain was recorded a few times. This entry belongs to a study of T-cell reconstitution after alpha-beta-depleted transplantation in children. This CDR3 comprises 11 residues. Trimming pared 6 bases from V and 7 bases from J, leaving 9 bases between. Germline V CDR1 and CDR2: DFQATT, SNEGSKA (reference sequence). It was with unique molecular identifiers that the TCRbeta library was prepared. From the PCR reads, TCRdb called clonotypes with MiXCR, one entry per CDR3 protein. Of about 610,000 distinct CDR3 sequences listed, roughly a tenth are singletons. This chain joins TRBV20-1 and TRBJ1-4; D uncertain. This specimen was PBMCs from the stem cell graft donor, taken from the stem cell graft. The receptor was isolated from a human donor who donated a stem cell graft to a child with acute myeloid leukemia. CDR3 loop: CSAPDLEKLFF. The DNA of the CDR3 is TGCAGTGCCCCGGACCTTGAAAAACTGTTTTTT.